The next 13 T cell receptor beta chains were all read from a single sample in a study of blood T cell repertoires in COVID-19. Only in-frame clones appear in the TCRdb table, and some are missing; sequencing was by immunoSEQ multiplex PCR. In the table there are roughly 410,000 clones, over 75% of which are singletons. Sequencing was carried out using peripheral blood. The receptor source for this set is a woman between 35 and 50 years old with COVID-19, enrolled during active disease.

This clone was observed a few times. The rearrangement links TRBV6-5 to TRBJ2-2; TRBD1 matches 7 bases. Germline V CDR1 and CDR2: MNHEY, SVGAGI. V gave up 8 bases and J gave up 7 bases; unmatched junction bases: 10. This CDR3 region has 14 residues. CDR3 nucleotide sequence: TGTGCCAGCTTTTTACAGGGGCAAAACGGGGAGCTGTTTTTT. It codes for CASFLQGQNGELFF.

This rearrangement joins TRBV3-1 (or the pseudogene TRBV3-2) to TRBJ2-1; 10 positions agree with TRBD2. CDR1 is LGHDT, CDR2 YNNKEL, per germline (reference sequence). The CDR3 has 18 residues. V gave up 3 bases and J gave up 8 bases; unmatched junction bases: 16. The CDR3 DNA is TGTGCCAGCAGCCATCCACCTCTAGCGGGAGAGAAGGGGGATGAGCAGTTCTTC. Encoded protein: CASSHPPLAGEKGDEQFF.

CDR3 in DNA: TGTGCCAGCAGTGAATCAGGGTCCCAAGAGACCCAGTACTTC. It specifies CASSESGSQETQYF. The chain is built from TRBV25-1 and TRBJ2-5; perhaps TRBD1 as D (5 bases). Germline V gene sequence: CDR1 MGHDK, CDR2 SYGVNS. The V and J ends lost 1 base and 1 base respectively, with 7 bases between them. The CDR3 is 14 amino acids.

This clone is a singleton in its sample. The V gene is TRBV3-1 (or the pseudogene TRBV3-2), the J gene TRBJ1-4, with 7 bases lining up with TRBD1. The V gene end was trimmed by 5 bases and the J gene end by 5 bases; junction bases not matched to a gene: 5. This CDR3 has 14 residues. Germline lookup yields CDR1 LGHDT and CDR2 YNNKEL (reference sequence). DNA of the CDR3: TGTGCCAGCAGCGAGGGACAGCGGAATGAAAAACTGTTTTTT. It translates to CASSEGQRNEKLFF.

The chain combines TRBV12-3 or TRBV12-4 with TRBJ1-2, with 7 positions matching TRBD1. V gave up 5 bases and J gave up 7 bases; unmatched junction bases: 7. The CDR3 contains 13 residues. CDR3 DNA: TGTGCCAGCAGTCCGCAGGGGGAGGTTGGCTACACCTTC. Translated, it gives CASSPQGEVGYTF.

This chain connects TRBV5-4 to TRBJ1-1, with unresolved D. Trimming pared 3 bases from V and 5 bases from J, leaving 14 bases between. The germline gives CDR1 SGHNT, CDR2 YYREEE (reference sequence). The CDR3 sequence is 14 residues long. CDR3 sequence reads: CASSSTRGVTEAFF. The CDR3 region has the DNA TGTGCCAGCAGCTCCACGCGGGGTGTAACTGAAGCTTTCTTT.

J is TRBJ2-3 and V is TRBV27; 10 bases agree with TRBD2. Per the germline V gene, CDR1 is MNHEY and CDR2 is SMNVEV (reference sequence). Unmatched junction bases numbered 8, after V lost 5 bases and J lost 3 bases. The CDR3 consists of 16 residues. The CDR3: CASSPLAGDRTDTQYF. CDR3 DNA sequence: TGTGCCAGCAGTCCTCTAGCGGGAGACAGGACAGATACGCAGTATTTT.

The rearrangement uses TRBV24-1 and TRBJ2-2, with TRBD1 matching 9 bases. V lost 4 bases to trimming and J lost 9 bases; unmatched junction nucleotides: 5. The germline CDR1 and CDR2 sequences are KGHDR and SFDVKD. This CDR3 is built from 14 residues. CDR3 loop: CATSEGQGERELFF. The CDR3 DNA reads TGTGCCACCAGTGAGGGACAGGGCGAGAGGGAGCTGTTTTTT.

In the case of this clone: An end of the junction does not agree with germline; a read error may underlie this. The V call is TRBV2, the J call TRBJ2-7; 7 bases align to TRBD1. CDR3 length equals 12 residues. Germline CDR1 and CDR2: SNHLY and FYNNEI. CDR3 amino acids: CASRGNLDRAGF. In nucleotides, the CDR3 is TGTGCCAGCAGGGGGAACTTAGACAGGGCTGGCTTC.

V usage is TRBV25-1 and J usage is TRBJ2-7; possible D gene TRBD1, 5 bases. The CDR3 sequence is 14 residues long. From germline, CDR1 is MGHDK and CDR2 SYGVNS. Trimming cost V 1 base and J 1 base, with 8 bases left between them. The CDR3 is CASSELKGSYEQYF. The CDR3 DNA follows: TGTGCCAGCAGTGAATTGAAGGGGTCCTACGAGCAGTACTTC.

The DNA of the CDR3 is TGTGCCAGCAGTTGGGGGGACCTGCGGAACACTGAAGCTTTCTTT. Amino acid sequence: CASSWGDLRNTEAFF. The rearrangement joins TRBV27 to TRBJ1-1; D is perhaps TRBD1 (5 bases). Germline loops: CDR1 MNHEY, CDR2 SMNVEV (reference sequence). The CDR3 has 15 residues. V dropped 4 bases and J dropped 1 base, with 13 bases sitting between them.

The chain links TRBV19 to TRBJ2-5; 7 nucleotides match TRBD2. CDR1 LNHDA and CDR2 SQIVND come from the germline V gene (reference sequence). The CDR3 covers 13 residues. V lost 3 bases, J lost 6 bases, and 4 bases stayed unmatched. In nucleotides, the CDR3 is TGTGCCAGTAGTATCGGGGGGTCAAAGACCCAGTACTTC. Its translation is CASSIGGSKTQYF.

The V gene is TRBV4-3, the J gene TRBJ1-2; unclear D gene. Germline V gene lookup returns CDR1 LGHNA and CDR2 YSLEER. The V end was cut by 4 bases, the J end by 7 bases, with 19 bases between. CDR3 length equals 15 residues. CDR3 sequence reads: CASSLRQGLEGGYTF. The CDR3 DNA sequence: TGCGCCAGCAGCCTTAGACAAGGATTAGAGGGTGGCTACACCTTC.